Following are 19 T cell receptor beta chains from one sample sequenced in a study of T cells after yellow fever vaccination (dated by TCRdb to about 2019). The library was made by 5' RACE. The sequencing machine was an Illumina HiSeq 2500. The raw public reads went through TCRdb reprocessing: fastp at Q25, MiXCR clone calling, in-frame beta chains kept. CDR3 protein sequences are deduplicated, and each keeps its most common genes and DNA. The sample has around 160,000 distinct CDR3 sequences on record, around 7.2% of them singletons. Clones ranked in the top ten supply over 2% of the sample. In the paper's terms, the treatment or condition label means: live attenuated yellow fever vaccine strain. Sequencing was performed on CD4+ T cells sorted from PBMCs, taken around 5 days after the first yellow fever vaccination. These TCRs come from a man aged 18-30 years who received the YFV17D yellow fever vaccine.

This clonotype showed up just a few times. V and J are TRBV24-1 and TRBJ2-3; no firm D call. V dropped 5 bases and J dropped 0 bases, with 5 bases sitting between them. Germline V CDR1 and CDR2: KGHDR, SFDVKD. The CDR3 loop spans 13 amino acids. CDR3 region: CATSVGSTDTQYF. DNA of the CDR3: TGTGCCACCAGTGTGGGGAGCACAGATACGCAGTATTTT.

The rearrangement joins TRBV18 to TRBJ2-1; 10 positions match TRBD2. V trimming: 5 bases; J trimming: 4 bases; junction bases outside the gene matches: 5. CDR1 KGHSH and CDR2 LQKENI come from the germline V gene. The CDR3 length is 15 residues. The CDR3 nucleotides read TGTGCCAGCTCATCCACTAGCGGGGTATACAATGAGCAGTTCTTC. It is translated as CASSSTSGVYNEQFF.

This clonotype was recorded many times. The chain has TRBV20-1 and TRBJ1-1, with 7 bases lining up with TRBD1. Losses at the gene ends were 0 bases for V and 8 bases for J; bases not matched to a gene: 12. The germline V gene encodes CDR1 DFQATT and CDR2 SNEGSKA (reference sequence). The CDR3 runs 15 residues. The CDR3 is CSARDHRGVGTEAFF. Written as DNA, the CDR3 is TGCAGTGCTAGAGATCACAGGGGAGTGGGGACCGAAGCTTTCTTT.

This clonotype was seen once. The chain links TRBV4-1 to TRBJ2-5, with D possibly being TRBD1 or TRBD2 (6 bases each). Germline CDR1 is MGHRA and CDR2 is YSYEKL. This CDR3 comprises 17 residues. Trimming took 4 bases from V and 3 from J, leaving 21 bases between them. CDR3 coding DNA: TGCGCCAGCAGCCCGCGCGACAGGTGGGGGGTCAAAGAGACCCAGTACTTC. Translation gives CASSPRDRWGVKETQYF.

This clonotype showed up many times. CDR3 DNA: TGTGCCAGCAGCTTAAGGGATGTCGAGACCCAGTACTTC. Its protein product is CASSLRDVETQYF. The genes are TRBV7-6 and TRBJ2-5; D is uncertain. Trimming stripped 2 bases from V and 5 bases from J, with 9 bases between. From germline, CDR1 is SGHVS and CDR2 FNYEAQ. The CDR3 has 13 amino acids.

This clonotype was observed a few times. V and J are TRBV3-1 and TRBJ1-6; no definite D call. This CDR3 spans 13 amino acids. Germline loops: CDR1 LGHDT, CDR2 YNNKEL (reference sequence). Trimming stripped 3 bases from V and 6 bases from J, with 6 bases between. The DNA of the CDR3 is TGTGCCAGCAGCCAGGAACCTAATTCACCCCTCCACTTT. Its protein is CASSQEPNSPLHF. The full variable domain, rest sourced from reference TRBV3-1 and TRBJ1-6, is DTAVSQTPKYLVTQMGNDKSIKCEQNLGHDTMYWYKQDSKKFLKIMFSYNNKELIINETVPNRFSPKSPDKAHLNLHINSLELGDSAVYFCASSQEPNSPLHFGNGTRLTVT.

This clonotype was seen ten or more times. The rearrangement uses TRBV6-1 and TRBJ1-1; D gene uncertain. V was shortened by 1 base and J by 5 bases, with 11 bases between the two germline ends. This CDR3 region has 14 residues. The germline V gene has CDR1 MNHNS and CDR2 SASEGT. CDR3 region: CASSEGNSKTEAFF. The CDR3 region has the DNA TGTGCCAGCAGTGAAGGAAACAGTAAAACTGAAGCTTTCTTT.

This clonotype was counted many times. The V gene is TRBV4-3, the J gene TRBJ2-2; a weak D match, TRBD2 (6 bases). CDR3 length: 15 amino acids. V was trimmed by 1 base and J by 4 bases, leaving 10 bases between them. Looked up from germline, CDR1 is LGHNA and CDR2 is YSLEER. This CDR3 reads CASSQVGRGTGELFF. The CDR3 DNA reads TGCGCCAGCAGCCAAGTCGGGAGAGGCACCGGGGAGCTGTTTTTT.

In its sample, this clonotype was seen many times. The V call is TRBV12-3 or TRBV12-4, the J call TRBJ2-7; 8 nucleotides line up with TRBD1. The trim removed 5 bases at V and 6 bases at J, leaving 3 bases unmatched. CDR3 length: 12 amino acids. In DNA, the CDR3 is TGTGCCAGCAGTGGACAGGGAGCCGAGCAGTACGTC. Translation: CASSGQGAEQYV.

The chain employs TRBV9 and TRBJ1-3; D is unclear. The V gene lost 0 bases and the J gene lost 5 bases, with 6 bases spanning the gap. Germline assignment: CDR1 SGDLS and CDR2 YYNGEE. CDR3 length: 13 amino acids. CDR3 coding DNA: TGTGCCAGCAGCGTAGACAGCAGAAACACCATATATTTT. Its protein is CASSVDSRNTIYF.

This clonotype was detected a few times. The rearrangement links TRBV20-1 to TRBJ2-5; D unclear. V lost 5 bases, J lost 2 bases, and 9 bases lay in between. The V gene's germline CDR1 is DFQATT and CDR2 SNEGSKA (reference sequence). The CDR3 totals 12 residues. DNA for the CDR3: TGCAGTGCTGCCTGGGCGCAAGAGACCCAGTACTTC. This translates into CSAAWAQETQYF.

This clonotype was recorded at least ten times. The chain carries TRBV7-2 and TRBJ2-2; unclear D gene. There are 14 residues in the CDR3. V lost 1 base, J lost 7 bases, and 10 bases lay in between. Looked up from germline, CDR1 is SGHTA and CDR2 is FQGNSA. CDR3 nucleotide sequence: TGTGCCAGCAGCTTAGGAAGGTCGGGCGGGGAGCTGTTTTTT. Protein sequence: CASSLGRSGGELFF.

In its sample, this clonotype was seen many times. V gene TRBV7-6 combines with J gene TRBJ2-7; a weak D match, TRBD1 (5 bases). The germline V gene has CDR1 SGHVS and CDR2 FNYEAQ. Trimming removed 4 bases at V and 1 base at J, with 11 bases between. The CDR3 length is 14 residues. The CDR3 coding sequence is TGTGCCAGCAGCTCTCAGGGTGGGTCCTACGAGCAGTACGTC. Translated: CASSSQGGSYEQYV.

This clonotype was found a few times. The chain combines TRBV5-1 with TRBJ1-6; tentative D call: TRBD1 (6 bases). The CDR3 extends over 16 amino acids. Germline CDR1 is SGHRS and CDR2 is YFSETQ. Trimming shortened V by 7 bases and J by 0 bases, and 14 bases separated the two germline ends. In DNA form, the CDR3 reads TGCGCCAGCCGGATCAGGGGCAGCTCCTATAATTCACCCCTCCACTTT. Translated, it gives CASRIRGSSYNSPLHF.

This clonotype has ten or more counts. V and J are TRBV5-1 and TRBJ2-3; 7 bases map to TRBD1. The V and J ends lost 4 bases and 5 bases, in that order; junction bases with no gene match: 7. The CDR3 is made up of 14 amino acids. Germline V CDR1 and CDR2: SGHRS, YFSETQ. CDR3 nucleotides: TGCGCCAGCAGCCTGGGACAGCCGGGAGATACGCAGTATTTT. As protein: CASSLGQPGDTQYF.

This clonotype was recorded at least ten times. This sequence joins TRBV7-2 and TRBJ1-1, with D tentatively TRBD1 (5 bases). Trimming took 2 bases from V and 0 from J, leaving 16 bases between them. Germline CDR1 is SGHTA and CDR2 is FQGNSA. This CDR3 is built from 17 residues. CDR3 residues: CASSLPLRGVLNTEAFF. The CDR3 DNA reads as TGTGCCAGCAGCTTACCCCTCCGAGGGGTTCTGAACACTGAAGCTTTCTTT.

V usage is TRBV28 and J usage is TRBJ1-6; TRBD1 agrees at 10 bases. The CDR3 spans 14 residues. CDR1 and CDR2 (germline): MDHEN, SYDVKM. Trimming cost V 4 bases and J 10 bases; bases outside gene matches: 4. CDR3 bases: TGTGCCAGCAGTTCGGACAGGGGGAGGTCACCCCTCCACTTT. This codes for CASSSDRGRSPLHF.

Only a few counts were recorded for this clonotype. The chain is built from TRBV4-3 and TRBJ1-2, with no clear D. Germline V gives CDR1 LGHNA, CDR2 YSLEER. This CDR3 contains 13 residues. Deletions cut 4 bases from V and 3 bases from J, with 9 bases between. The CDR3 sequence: CASSREGHYGYTF. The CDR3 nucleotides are TGCGCCAGCAGCCGAGAGGGTCACTATGGCTACACCTTC.

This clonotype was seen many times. CDR3 region: CSALASGYNEQFF. CDR3 coding DNA: TGCAGTGCTTTGGCTAGCGGATACAATGAGCAGTTCTTC. The J gene is TRBJ2-1, the V gene TRBV20-1; 7 bases match TRBD2. V trimming: 5 bases; J trimming: 4 bases; junction bases outside the gene matches: 5. The CDR3 length is 13 residues. The V gene's germline CDR1 is DFQATT and CDR2 SNEGSKA (reference sequence).